Described below is a single T cell receptor beta chain sequence and its context. No antigen is known for it. With 5 bases clipped from V and 3 bases from J, the junction kept 4 bases outside the gene matches. Germline lookup yields CDR1 SGHVS and CDR2 FQNEAQ. The CDR3 runs 14 residues. PCR employed 60 Vbeta and 13 Jbeta primers. Assay used: immunoSEQ multiplex PCR; TCRdb lists only in-frame clones, some missing. This table holds 90,000 to 120,000 clones, less than 85% found once. The entry originates in a study of cytomegalovirus exposure and HLA in healthy donors. Study conclusions and caveats: Over 150 TCR beta chains were listed as cytomegalovirus-associated.

This TCR was sampled from a man aged 18-30 years in good health and CMV-seronegative. Material: PBMCs. The V and J genes are TRBV7-8 and TRBJ1-5; TRBD1 matches at 7 bases. CDR3 protein: CASSPGGFNQPQHF. DNA of the CDR3: TGTGCCAGCAGCCCAGGGGGATTCAATCAGCCCCAGCATTTT.